These 21 T cell receptor beta chains came from one sample sequenced in a study of Ad26.COV2.S vaccination and SARS-CoV-2 variants. The protocol was immunoSEQ multiplex PCR, while the TCRdb copy is restricted to in-frame clones and leaves out a portion. Of roughly 100,000 clones in the sample, roughly 75% were seen once. Sequences were derived from peripheral blood, sampled after recovery from COVID-19. Receptors originate from a human donor who had recovered from COVID-19.

J is TRBJ2-7 and V is TRBV29-1, with D unclear. Trimming removed 6 bases from V and 1 base from J, with 10 bases in between. This CDR3 spans 12 amino acids. The germline gives CDR1 SQVTM, CDR2 ANQGSEA. Here the CDR3 DNA reads TGCAGCGTCGCTCAGGAATCCTACGAGCAGTACTTC. Its protein product is CSVAQESYEQYF.

The chain has TRBV28 and TRBJ1-1; 8 nucleotides line up with TRBD1. The CDR3 contains 14 residues. CDR1 is MDHEN and CDR2 is SYDVKM in the germline V gene. V lost 6 bases to trimming and J lost 0 bases; unmatched junction nucleotides: 3. The CDR3 DNA reads as TGTGCCAGCAGGACAGGGGAGATGAACACTGAAGCTTTCTTT. Protein: CASRTGEMNTEAFF.

The genes are TRBV28 and TRBJ1-1; no clear D gene. The CDR3 runs to 12 residues. Germline assignment: CDR1 MDHEN and CDR2 SYDVKM. V was pared by 5 bases and J by 1 base, with 5 bases between. CDR3 DNA: TGTGCCAGCAGTCCAGGGAACACTGAAGCTTTCTTT. Residues: CASSPGNTEAFF.

The CDR3 nucleotides read TGTGCCAGCAGTCGGAGCTCCTACGAGCAGTACTTC. It specifies CASSRSSYEQYF. The chain has TRBV12-3 or TRBV12-4 and TRBJ2-7; D not certain. The CDR3 consists of 12 residues. V lost 5 bases to trimming and J lost 0 bases, with 5 bases between them.

The rearrangement links TRBV18 to TRBJ2-3; D is perhaps TRBD1 (6 bases). The V end was cut by 6 bases, the J end by 0 bases, with 16 bases between. This CDR3 is built from 16 residues. The germline gives CDR1 KGHSH, CDR2 LQKENI. The CDR3 protein is CASSGFQGSSTDTQYF. The CDR3 coding sequence is TGTGCCAGCTCGGGATTTCAGGGGTCGAGCACAGATACGCAGTATTTT.

This rearrangement joins TRBV19 to TRBJ1-1; 8 bases align to TRBD1. After removal of 5 bases from V and 6 bases from J, the junction contained 5 bases not matched to a gene. Germline V gives CDR1 LNHDA, CDR2 SQIVND (reference sequence). The CDR3 length is 13 residues. This CDR3 reads CASSPETGAEAFF. CDR3 nucleotides: TGTGCCAGTAGTCCTGAGACAGGGGCTGAAGCTTTCTTT.

V gene TRBV12-3 or TRBV12-4 combines with J gene TRBJ2-5; TRBD1 matches at 7 bases. J was trimmed by 7 bases and V by 3 bases; bases with no gene match: 5. This CDR3 is built from 13 residues. CDR3 protein: CASSFDRVGTQYF. CDR3 nucleotides: TGTGCCAGCAGTTTCGACAGGGTAGGGACCCAGTACTTC.

The rearrangement links TRBV5-1 to TRBJ2-5; no clear D. The CDR3 spans 14 residues. Germline V gives CDR1 SGHRS, CDR2 YFSETQ. With 0 bases removed from V and 5 bases from J, the gap between germline ends came to 11 bases. The CDR3 sequence is CASSLALGAETQYF. In DNA form, the CDR3 reads TGCGCCAGCAGCTTGGCCCTTGGTGCGGAGACCCAGTACTTC.

V gene TRBV28 combines with J gene TRBJ2-1; D is possibly TRBD1 or TRBD2 (7 bases each). Trimming left V 5 bases short and J 14 bases short, with 22 bases between. The CDR3 runs 14 residues. Germline CDR1 MDHEN, CDR2 SYDVKM. CDR3 amino acids: CASSPIYRDSGEFF. In DNA, the CDR3 is TGTGCCAGCAGTCCTATCTATAGGGACAGCGGGGAGTTCTTC.

The chain uses TRBV7-2 and TRBJ1-6, with 7 bases that match TRBD1. The CDR3 is made up of 14 amino acids. CDR1 SGHTA and CDR2 FQGNSA come from the germline V gene. The V and J ends lost 1 base and 8 bases, in that order; junction bases with no gene match: 2. The CDR3 coding sequence is TGTGCCAGCAGCTTAGACAGGGGTTATTCACCCCTCCACTTT. It yields the protein CASSLDRGYSPLHF.

CDR3 bases: TGTGCCAGCAGCCAACGGCCTACCAGCACAGATACGCAGTATTTT. Translating it yields CASSQRPTSTDTQYF. The chain employs TRBV14 and TRBJ2-3, with D uncertain. Germline loops: CDR1 SGHDN, CDR2 FVKESK. This CDR3 is 15 amino acids long. V gave up 2 bases and J gave up 0 bases, with 9 bases separating them.

This rearrangement joins TRBV29-1 to TRBJ2-5; D gene unclear. Germline values: CDR1 SQVTM, CDR2 ANQGSEA. With 4 bases removed from V and 0 bases from J, the gap between germline ends came to 12 bases. The CDR3 contains 14 residues. CDR3 protein: CSVVSARHQETQYF. The CDR3 nucleotides are TGCAGCGTTGTGTCGGCCAGACACCAAGAGACCCAGTACTTC. Based on the CDR3 plus reference TRBV29-1 and TRBJ2-5, the full variable domain is SAVISQKPSRDICQRGTSLTIQCQVDSQVTMMFWYRQQPGQSLTLIATANQGSEATYESGFVIDKFPISRPNLTFSTLTVSNMSPEDSSIYLCSVVSARHQETQYFGPGTRLLVL.

CDR3 residues: CASSLFYLAAGNTIYF. CDR3 nucleotides: TGTGCCAGCAGCTTATTTTACCTGGCGGCTGGAAACACCATATATTTT. The chain carries TRBV7-2 and TRBJ1-3; D gene uncertain. Germline V lookup: CDR1 SGHTA, CDR2 FQGNSA. The V end was cut by 2 bases, the J end by 2 bases, with 13 bases between. The CDR3 covers 16 residues. Complete variable domain (other parts from reference TRBV7-2 and TRBJ1-3): GAGVSQSPSNKVTEKGKDVELRCDPISGHTALYWYRQSLGQGLEFLIYFQGNSAPDKSGLPSDRFSAERTGGSVSTLTIQRTQQEDSAVYLCASSLFYLAAGNTIYFGEGSWLTVV.

This sequence joins TRBV11-2 and TRBJ2-5; D perhaps matches TRBD2 (6 bases). This CDR3 is built from 13 residues. CDR1 is SGHAT and CDR2 is FQNNGV in the germline V gene. V gave up 6 bases and J gave up 0 bases, with 8 bases separating them. CDR3: CASSRDYQETQYF. In DNA form, the CDR3 reads TGTGCCAGCAGTCGGGACTACCAAGAGACCCAGTACTTC.

The rearrangement uses TRBV2 and TRBJ2-1; TRBD1 might be the D (5 bases). Germline CDR1 reads SNHLY; CDR2 reads FYNNEI. The CDR3 is 12 amino acids. Trimming took 6 bases from V and 9 from J, leaving 12 bases between them. The CDR3 here is CASRRGSGEQFF. In DNA, the CDR3 is TGTGCCAGCAGAAGGGGATCTGGTGAGCAGTTCTTC.

The chain joins TRBV7-7 to TRBJ2-2; no firm D call. This CDR3 has 14 amino acids. Per the germline V gene, CDR1 is SSHAT and CDR2 is FNYEAQ (reference sequence). V lost 3 bases and J 1 base, leaving 6 bases between the germline ends. The CDR3 DNA follows: TGTGCCAGCAGCTTTACACAGAACACCGGGGAGCTGTTTTTT. Amino acids: CASSFTQNTGELFF.

The rearrangement uses TRBV28 and TRBJ1-5, with 9 positions matching TRBD1. V shed 6 bases and J 1 base; nucleotides not matched to a gene: 4. CDR1 is MDHEN, CDR2 SYDVKM, per germline. This CDR3 comprises 15 residues. The DNA of the CDR3 is TGTGCCAGCAGCCTCGGACAGGGGAGCAATCAGCCCCAGCATTTT. This gives the protein CASSLGQGSNQPQHF.

The chain carries TRBV6-5 and TRBJ1-4; D is undetermined. Looked up from germline, CDR1 is MNHEY and CDR2 is SVGAGI. Trimming took off 7 bases at V and 0 bases at J, with 12 bases between the two ends. This CDR3 has 15 amino acids. For the CDR3, the DNA is TGTGCCAGCAACGTGGTGTGGGCAACTAATGAAAAACTGTTTTTT. Translating gives CASNVVWATNEKLFF.

The chain has TRBV6-5 and TRBJ1-2; no clear D. Germline CDR1 and CDR2: MNHEY and SVGAGI. The CDR3 sequence is 14 residues long. Trimming took off 2 bases at V and 4 bases at J, with 11 bases between the two ends. The DNA for the CDR3 is TGTGCCAGCAGTTACGGTGCGGAACTCTATGGCTACACCTTC. Translated: CASSYGAELYGYTF.

The rearrangement uses TRBV12-3 or TRBV12-4 and TRBJ1-6; D unclear. There are 13 residues in the CDR3. The V gene lost 3 bases and the J gene lost 9 bases, with 9 bases spanning the gap. CDR3 in DNA: TGTGCCAGCAGTTTGGGGAAGGTTTCACCCCTCCACTTT. Its translation is CASSLGKVSPLHF.

The chain carries TRBV29-1 and TRBJ2-6, with 7 bases aligning to TRBD1. Per germline, CDR1 SQVTM and CDR2 ANQGSEA. V dropped 5 bases and J dropped 4; count of bases not matched to a gene: 8. The CDR3 loop spans 15 amino acids. The CDR3 sequence: CSVSKGAEGANVLTF. In DNA form, the CDR3 reads TGCAGCGTTTCTAAGGGGGCAGAAGGGGCCAACGTCCTGACTTTC. Drawing the rest from reference TRBV29-1 and TRBJ2-6, the complete variable domain is SAVISQKPSRDICQRGTSLTIQCQVDSQVTMMFWYRQQPGQSLTLIATANQGSEATYESGFVIDKFPISRPNLTFSTLTVSNMSPEDSSIYLCSVSKGAEGANVLTFGAGSRLTVL.